This T cell receptor (beta chain) was recorded in a study of blood T cell repertoires in COVID-19. Study as a whole: Samples came from the United States, Italy and Spain, spanning acute and convalescent COVID-19. T cells, B-cell-depleted T cells, or PBMCs provided the cDNA or gDNA that served as material.

The CDR3 consists of 14 residues. V was trimmed by 0 bases and J by 6 bases, leaving 8 bases between them. CDR1 is MNHEY, CDR2 SVGAGI, per germline. As processed by the authors: It was from reference gene primer amplification that nucleated cell counts were estimated. Repertoires were generated with immunoSEQ multiplex PCR, while TCRdb's copy carries only in-frame clones and drops some. Clone size and V and J calls were adopted from that table, with D and trimming inferred from the DNA. Of about 400,000 clones in the sample, roughly 90% were seen once. This TCR derives from a man aged 40-55 years with acute or convalescent COVID-19. The chain couples TRBV6-5 to TRBJ2-2; unclear D gene. Sequencing was performed on peripheral blood. The CDR3: CASSYSGVAGELFF. CDR3 DNA sequence: TGTGCCAGCAGTTACTCGGGCGTTGCCGGGGAGCTGTTTTTT.